The clone carrying this T cell receptor (beta chain) appeared a single time. Diagnoses used clinical symptoms, serum thyroxine and TRAb, thyroid ultrasound and orbital computed tomography. Each 10 ml fresh peripheral blood draw supplied the PBMCs. This sample stems from a study of T cells in Graves' hyperthyroidism and ophthalmopathy. Study in general: Peripheral blood samples were taken at initial diagnosis, prior to any treatment.

Germline V lookup: CDR1 SGHDT, CDR2 YYEEEE. J gave up 3 bases and V 9 bases, and 6 bases lay outside the gene matches. The CDR3 has 14 residues. RNA transcripts served as the template for amplifying TCR beta CDR3 regions. First-round RT-PCR with HTBI primers amplified the TCR CDR3 region. TCRdb passed the multiplex PCR reads through MiXCR, listing each CDR3 protein once. The profile shows 300,000 to 450,000 distinct CDR3 sequences, 13% of them singletons. Material: blood. This receptor was obtained from a woman younger than 35 with Graves' hyperthyroidism. This chain links TRBV5-6 with TRBJ2-1; TRBD2 matches 10 bases. The CDR3 DNA reads TGTGCCACGCGGCGGACTAGCGGCTACAATGAGCAGTTCTTC. It codes for CATRRTSGYNEQFF.